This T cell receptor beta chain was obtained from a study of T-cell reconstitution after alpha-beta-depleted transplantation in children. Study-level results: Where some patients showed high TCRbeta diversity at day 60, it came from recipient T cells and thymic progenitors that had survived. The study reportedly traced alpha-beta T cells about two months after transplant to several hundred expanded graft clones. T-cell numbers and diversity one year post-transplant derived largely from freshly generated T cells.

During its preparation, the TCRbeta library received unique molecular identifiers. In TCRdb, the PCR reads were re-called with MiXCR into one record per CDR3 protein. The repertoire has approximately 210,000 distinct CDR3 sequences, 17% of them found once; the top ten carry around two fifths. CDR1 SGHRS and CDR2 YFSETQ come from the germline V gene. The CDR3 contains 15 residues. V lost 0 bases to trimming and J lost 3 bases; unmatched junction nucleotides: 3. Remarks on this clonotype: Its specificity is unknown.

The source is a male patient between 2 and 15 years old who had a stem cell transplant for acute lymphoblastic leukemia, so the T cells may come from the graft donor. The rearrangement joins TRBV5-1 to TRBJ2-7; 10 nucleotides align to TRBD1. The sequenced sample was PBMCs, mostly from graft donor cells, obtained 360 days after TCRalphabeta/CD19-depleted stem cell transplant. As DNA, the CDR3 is TGCGCCAGCAGCTTGGTTGGGACAGGGGTCTACGAGCAGTACTTC. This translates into CASSLVGTGVYEQYF.